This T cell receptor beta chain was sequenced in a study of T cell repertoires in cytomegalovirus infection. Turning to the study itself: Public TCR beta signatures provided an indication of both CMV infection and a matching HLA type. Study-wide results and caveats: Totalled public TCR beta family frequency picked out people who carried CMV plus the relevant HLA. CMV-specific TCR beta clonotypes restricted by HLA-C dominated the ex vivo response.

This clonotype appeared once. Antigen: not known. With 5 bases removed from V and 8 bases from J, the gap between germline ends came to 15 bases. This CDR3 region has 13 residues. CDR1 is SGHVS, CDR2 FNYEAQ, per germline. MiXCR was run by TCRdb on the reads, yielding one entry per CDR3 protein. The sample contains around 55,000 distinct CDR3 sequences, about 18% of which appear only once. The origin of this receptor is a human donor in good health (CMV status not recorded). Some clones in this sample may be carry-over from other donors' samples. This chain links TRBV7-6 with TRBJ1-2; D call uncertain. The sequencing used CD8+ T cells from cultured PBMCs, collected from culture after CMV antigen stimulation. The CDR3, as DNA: TGTGCCAGCAGCGATAGTGGGTTATGGGGCTACACCTTC. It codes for CASSDSGLWGYTF.